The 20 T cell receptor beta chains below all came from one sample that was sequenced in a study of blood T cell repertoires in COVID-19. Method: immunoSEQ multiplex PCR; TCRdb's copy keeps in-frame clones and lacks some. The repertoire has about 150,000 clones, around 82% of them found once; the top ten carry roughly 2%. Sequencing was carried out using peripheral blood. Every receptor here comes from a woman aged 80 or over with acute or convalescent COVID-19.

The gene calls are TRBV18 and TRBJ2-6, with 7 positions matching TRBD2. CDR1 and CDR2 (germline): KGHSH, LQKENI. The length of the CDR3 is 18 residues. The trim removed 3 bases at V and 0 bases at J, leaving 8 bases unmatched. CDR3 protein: CASSPKAGPTSGANVLTF. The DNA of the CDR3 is TGTGCCAGCTCACCCAAAGCGGGGCCTACCTCTGGGGCCAACGTCCTGACTTTC. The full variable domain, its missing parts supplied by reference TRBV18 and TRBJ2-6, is NAGVMQNPRHLVRRRGQEARLRCSPMKGHSHVYWYRQLPEEGLKFMVYLQKENIIDESGMPKERFSAEFPKEGPSILRIQQVVRGDSAAYFCASSPKAGPTSGANVLTFGAGSRLTVL.

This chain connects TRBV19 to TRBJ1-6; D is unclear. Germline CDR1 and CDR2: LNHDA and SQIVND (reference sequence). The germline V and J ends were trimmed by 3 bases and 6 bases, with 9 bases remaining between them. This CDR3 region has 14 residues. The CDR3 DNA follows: TGTGCCAGTAGTATGAGGGCATCTAATTCACCCCTCCACTTT. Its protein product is CASSMRASNSPLHF.

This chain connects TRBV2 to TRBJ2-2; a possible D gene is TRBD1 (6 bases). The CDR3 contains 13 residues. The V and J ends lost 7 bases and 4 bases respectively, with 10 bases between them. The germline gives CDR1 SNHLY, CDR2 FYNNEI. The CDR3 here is CASNRVLTGELFF. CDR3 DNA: TGTGCCAGCAACAGGGTACTCACCGGGGAGCTGTTTTTT.

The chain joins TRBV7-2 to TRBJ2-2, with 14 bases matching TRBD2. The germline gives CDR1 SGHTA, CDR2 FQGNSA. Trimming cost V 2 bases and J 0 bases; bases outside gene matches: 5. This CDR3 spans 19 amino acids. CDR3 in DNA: TGTGCCAGCAGCTTAAGAGGACTAGCGGGGGGACCGAACACCGGGGAGCTGTTTTTT. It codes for CASSLRGLAGGPNTGELFF.

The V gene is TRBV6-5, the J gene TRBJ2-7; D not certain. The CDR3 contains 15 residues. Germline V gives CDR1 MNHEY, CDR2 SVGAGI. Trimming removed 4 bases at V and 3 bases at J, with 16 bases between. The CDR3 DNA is TGTGCCAGCAGTTCCCATTCACGTCCGGGCTACGAGCAGTACTTC. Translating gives CASSSHSRPGYEQYF.

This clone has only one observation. The CDR3 loop reads CASSPSDSYEQYF. In DNA, the CDR3 is TGTGCCAGCTCACCATCAGACAGCTACGAGCAGTACTTC. This chain links TRBV18 with TRBJ2-7; perhaps TRBD1 as D (5 bases). The germline gives CDR1 KGHSH, CDR2 LQKENI. V lost 2 bases to trimming and J lost 3 bases, with 8 bases between them. This CDR3 spans 13 amino acids.

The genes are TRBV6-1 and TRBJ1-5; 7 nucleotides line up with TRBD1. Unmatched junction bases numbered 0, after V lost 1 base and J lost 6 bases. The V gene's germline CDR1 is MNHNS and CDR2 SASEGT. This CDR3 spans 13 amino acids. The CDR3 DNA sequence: TGTGCCAGCAGTGAAGGGACAGGTCAGCCCCAGCATTTT. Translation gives CASSEGTGQPQHF.

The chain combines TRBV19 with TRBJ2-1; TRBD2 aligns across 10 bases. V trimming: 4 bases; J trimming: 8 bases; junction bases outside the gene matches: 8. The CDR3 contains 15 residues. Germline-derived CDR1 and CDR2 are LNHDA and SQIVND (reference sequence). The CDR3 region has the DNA TGTGCCAGTAGTAGAGCGGGAGGGCCGGGCGATGAGCAGTTCTTC. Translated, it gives CASSRAGGPGDEQFF.

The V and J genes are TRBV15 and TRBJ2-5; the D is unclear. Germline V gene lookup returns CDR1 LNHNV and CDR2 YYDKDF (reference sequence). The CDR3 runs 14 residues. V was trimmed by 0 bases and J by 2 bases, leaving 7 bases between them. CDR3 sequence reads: CATSRDRLQETQYF. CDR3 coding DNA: TGTGCCACCAGCAGAGATAGATTACAAGAGACCCAGTACTTC.

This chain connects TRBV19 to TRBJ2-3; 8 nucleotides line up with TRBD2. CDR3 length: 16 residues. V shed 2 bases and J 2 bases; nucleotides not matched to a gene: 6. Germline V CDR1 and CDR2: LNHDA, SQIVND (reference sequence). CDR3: CASSITAGVVTDTQYF. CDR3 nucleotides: TGTGCCAGTAGTATAACAGCGGGAGTGGTCACAGATACGCAGTATTTT.

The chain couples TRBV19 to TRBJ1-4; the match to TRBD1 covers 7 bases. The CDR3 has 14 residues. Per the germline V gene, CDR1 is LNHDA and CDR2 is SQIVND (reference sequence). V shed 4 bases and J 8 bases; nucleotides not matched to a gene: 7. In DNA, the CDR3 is TGTGCCAGTAGTACTACAGGGGTAGGGGAAAAACTGTTTTTT. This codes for CASSTTGVGEKLFF.

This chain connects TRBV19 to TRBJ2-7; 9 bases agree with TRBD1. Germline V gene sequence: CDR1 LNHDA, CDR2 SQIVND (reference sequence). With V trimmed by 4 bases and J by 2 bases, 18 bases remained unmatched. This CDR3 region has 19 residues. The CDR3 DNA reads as TGTGCCAGTAGTAGCCTCCCGGGACAGGGTAATCAGAGGGCCTACGAGCAGTACTTC. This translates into CASSSLPGQGNQRAYEQYF.

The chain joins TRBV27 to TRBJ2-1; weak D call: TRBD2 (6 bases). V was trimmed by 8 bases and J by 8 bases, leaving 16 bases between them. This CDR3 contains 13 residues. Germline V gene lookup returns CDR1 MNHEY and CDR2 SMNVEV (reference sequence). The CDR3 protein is CASGLVPGDEQFF. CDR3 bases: TGTGCCAGCGGCCTAGTCCCGGGAGATGAGCAGTTCTTC.

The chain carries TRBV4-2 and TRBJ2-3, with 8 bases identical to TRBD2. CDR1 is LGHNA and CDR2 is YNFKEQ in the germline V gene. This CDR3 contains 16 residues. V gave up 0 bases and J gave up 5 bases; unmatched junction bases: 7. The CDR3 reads CASSQEVGGAGDTQYF. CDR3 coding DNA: TGTGCCAGCAGCCAAGAGGTCGGGGGGGCTGGAGATACGCAGTATTTT.

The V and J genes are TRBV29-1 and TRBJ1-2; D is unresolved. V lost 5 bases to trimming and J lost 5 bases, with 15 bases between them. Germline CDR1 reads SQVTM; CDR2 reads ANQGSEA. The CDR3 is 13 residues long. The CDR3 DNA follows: TGCAGCGTTCGAACCGGAGGTCCATATGGCTACACCTTC. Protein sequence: CSVRTGGPYGYTF.

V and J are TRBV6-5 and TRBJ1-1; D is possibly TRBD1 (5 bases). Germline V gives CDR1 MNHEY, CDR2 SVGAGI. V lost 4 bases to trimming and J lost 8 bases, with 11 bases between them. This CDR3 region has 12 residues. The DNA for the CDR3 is TGTGCCAGCAGTTTTATCGGGGGGGAAGCTTTCTTT. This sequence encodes CASSFIGGEAFF.

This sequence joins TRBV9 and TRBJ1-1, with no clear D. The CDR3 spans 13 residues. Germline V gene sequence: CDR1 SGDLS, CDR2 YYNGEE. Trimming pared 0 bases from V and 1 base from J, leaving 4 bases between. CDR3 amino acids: CASSVAGNTEAFF. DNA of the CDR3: TGTGCCAGCAGCGTAGCAGGGAACACTGAAGCTTTCTTT. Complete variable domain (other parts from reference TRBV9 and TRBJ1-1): DSGVTQTPKHLITATGQRVTLRCSPRSGDLSVYWYQQSLDQGLQFLIQYYNGEERAKGNILERFSAQQFPDLHSELNLSSLELGDSALYFCASSVAGNTEAFFGQGTRLTVV.

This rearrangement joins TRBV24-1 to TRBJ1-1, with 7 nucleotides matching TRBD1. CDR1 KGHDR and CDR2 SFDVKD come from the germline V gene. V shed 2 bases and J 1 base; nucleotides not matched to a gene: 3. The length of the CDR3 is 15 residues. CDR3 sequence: CATSDSGGANTEAFF. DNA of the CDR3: TGTGCCACCAGTGATTCAGGGGGAGCGAACACTGAAGCTTTCTTT.

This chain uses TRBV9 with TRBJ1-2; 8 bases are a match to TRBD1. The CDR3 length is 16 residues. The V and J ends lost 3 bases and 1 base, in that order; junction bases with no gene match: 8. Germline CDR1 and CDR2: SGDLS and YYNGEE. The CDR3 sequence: CASSGGDRGFNYGYTF. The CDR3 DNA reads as TGTGCCAGCAGCGGAGGAGACAGGGGCTTTAACTATGGCTACACCTTC.

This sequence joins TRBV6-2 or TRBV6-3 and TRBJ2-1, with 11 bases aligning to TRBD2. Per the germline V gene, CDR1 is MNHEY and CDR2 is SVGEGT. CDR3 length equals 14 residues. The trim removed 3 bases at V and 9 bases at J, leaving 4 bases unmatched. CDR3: CASSYGLAGGEQFF. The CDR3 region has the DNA TGTGCCAGCAGTTATGGTCTAGCGGGAGGTGAGCAGTTCTTC.